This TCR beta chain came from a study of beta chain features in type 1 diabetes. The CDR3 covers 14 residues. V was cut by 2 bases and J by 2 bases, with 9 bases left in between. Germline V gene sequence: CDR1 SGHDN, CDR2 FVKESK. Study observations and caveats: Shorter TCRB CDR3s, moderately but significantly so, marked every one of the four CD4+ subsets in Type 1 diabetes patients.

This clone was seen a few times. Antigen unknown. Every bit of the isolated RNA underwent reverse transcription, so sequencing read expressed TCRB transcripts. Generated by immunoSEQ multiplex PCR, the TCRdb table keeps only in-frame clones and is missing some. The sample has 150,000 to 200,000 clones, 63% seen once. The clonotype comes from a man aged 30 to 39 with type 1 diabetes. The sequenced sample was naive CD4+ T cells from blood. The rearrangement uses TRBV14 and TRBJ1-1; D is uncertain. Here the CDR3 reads CASSQRGRNTEAFF. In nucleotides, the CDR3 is TGTGCCAGCAGCCAACGAGGGAGAAACACTGAAGCTTTCTTT.